This paragraph covers one T cell receptor beta chain sequence. Its antigen target is currently unknown. Per the germline V gene, SGDLS is the CDR1 and YYNGEE is the CDR2. Spanning cysteine to phenylalanine, the CDR3 consists of 16 amino acids. The entry carries no DNA sequence. This specimen belongs to a study of monozygotic twins with inflammatory bowel disease (dated by TCRdb to about 2019). Turning to the overall study: A total of 28 monozygotic twin pairs were included in the full study, comprising nine German pairs (four IBD-concordant, five IBD-discordant) and 19 IBD-discordant Danish pairs. Each individual had, on average, about 151 000 unique TCRalpha sequences and 181 000 unique TCRbeta sequences available for analysis. The search for disease-associated traits relied mainly on comparing IBD patients with their genetically identical healthy co-twins within discordant pairs.

Preparation of the library involved 5' RACE. Each TCR library was prepared from around 3,400 ng of total RNA. cDNA was synthesized with SMARTScribe reverse transcriptase in eight separate reactions per sample. Unique molecular identifiers containing a 6-nucleotide sample barcode were introduced through template switching during cDNA synthesis. Amplification of TCRalpha and TCRbeta cDNA involved two nested PCRs of about 15 and 9 cycles, and each PCR was followed by bead purification. Before amplification, the cDNA was treated with uracil DNA-glycosylase and purified using the QIAquick PCR purification kit. The second PCR added Illumina TruSeq-compatible adapters along with sample-specific barcodes. TapeStation and Qubit were used to check library quality and concentration, and around 5.3 ng of each library was pooled. Sequencing of the pooled libraries was done on an Illumina HiSeq2500 single-index Rapid Run using custom sequencing primers and 2 x 100 bp reads. Under the source paper's analysis protocol: PCR and sequencing errors were corrected by UMI-based consensus assembly using MiGEC version 1.2.6. MiXCR version 2.1.1 handled V(D)J alignment, clonotype assembly and CDR3 extraction. Gene usage, clonotype sharing and MAIT/NKT TCR abundance were normalised by analysing the top 1000, 10 000 and 20 000 clonotypes per sample. Diversity was computed as the inverse Simpson index with the vegan R package after downsampling to 27 000 UMIs. Paired Mann-Whitney U tests were applied to discordant twin pairs, and Benjamini-Hochberg correction was used for multiple testing. One entry per CDR3 protein sequence results from the TCRdb reprocessing of the reads, with DNA left out. The V and J calls come from TCRdb's annotation, not from the publication. The table of this sample itemizes under 150,000 distinct CDR3 sequences. Of the sample, approximately 2.5% falls within the top ten clones.

Study-wide conclusions, independent of this receptor: IBD patients shared fewer clonotypes with other individuals than healthy twins did, most markedly in patients showing signs of disease activity. Because patients received different immunosuppressive treatments, the repertoires may have picked up extra background noise and variability between individuals. Measured by the inverse Simpson index, TCRbeta repertoire diversity was lower in IBD patients than in their healthy co-twins. No single strong signal or clonotype linked to IBD turned up in the results, so the idea that one exists was not supported. Distinction between different T cell subtypes could not be achieved in the analysis. Concordant and discordant twins showed no difference in repertoire similarity, possibly because of limited statistical power.

From each donor, an approximately 2.4 ml peripheral blood sample was collected into PAXgene tubes and kept at -80 degrees C. Total RNA was isolated from whole blood with the PAXgene blood miRNA kit on an automated QIAcube, without T cell sorting. Peripheral blood from monozygotic twin pairs who were concordant or discordant for inflammatory bowel disease underwent deep TCRalpha and TCRbeta repertoire profiling using unique molecular barcoding. For every twin pair, smoking habits were documented, and each individual was categorised as a current, former or never smoker. The sample was blood. The sequence came from a human donor with ulcerative colitis or Crohn's disease, or a healthy co-twin of an affected twin (not recorded which). Here the chain combines TRBV9 and TRBJ2-3; TCRdb picks TRBD2, but there is no DNA to check that call. Here the CDR3 is given as CASSPDVAGGGDTQYF.